The rows below give T cell receptor beta chains drawn from one sample of a study of T cells in localized non-small cell lung cancer. Clones were read by immunoSEQ multiplex PCR, and TCRdb kept only the in-frame ones, dropping some. This table has tens of thousands of clones, over 75% appearing once. This specimen was peripheral blood, taken before any cancer treatment. These receptor sequences come from a female donor older than 55 with stage I lung adenocarcinoma. CDR3s include the opening cysteine and the closing phenylalanine or tryptophan. The D gene is left open where the match is weak. Size tells how often a clone was seen (once, few, many) or the class of an expanded clone, and some rows leave it out.

DNA: TGTGCCAGCAGGGAGGAGAGCGCATGGGGGAGCGCCGGGGAGCTGTTTTTT
CDR3: CASREESAWGSAGELFF
size: .
J: TRBJ2-2
D: .
V: TRBV9

DNA: TGCGCCAGCAGCCAAGAGGTTGGCGGGAGGGCCGAGGGAGATACGCAGTATTTT
CDR3: CASSQEVGGRAEGDTQYF
size: .
J: TRBJ2-3
D: TRBD2
V: TRBV4-3

DNA: TGCGCCAGCAGCCGACAGTTTGCAACTAATGAAAAACTGTTTTTT
CDR3: CASSRQFATNEKLFF
size: .
J: TRBJ1-4
D: .
V: TRBV4-3

DNA: TGTGCCAGCAAAAGGGGAGGGACTCATGAAAAACTGTTTTTT
CDR3: CASKRGGTHEKLFF
size: .
J: TRBJ1-4
D: .
V: TRBV7-2

DNA: TGTGCCAGCAGCTTAAAGACACCCCTAGAGGCCGGGGAGCTGTTTTTT
CDR3: CASSLKTPLEAGELFF
size: .
J: TRBJ2-2
D: .
V: TRBV13

DNA: TGTGCCAGCTCCCTGGACAGGCGAGAGACCCAGTACTTC
CDR3: CASSLDRRETQYF
size: once
J: TRBJ2-5
D: TRBD1
V: TRBV18

DNA: TGTGCCAGCAGCCAAGGGGGGCGGGACGAGACCCAGTACTTC
CDR3: CASSQGGRDETQYF
size: .
J: TRBJ2-5
D: .
V: TRBV5-4

DNA: TGTGCCAGCAGTCAGCACAGGGCGGGCAATCAGCCCCAGCATTTT
CDR3: CASSQHRAGNQPQHF
size: .
J: TRBJ1-5
D: .
V: TRBV6-5

DNA: TGTGCCAGCAGGCAGGACATCCTGAACTATGGCTACACCTTC
CDR3: CASRQDILNYGYTF
size: .
J: TRBJ1-2
D: .
V: TRBV2

DNA: TGTGCCAGCAGTATGCGGACCTGGGGTGAGCAGTTCTTC
CDR3: CASSMRTWGEQFF
size: .
J: TRBJ2-1
D: .
V: TRBV27

DNA: TGTGCCAGCAGCGTAGAGGGGATCTCCTATGGCTACACCTTC
CDR3: CASSVEGISYGYTF
size: few
J: TRBJ1-2
D: .
V: TRBV9

DNA: TGTGCCAGCAGCTTAGCGCGTACAGGCCCTGGCTACACCTTC
CDR3: CASSLARTGPGYTF
size: .
J: TRBJ1-2
D: .
V: TRBV7-2

DNA: TGCGCCAGCAGCTTGGACCCAGGACAGGGGGCCGGGCGCAATCAGCCCCAGCATTTT
CDR3: CASSLDPGQGAGRNQPQHF
size: .
J: TRBJ1-5
D: TRBD1
V: TRBV5-1

DNA: TGTGCCAGCAGCCCATCCACGGGAAGAGGCCTCAACGAGCAGTACTTC
CDR3: CASSPSTGRGLNEQYF
size: .
J: TRBJ2-7
D: .
V: TRBV14

DNA: TGTGCCAGCAGTCCACTAGTTAGTGGTGCCGGGGCTTTCTTT
CDR3: CASSPLVSGAGAFF
size: .
J: TRBJ1-1
D: .
V: TRBV27

DNA: TGTGCCAGCAGCGGACTCGGGACAGGCAGGGGCTCCTACGAGCAGTACTTC
CDR3: CASSGLGTGRGSYEQYF
size: .
J: TRBJ2-7
D: TRBD1
V: TRBV11-1

DNA: TGTGCCAGCAATGGTAGGTGGACAGGCCGCGAGCAGTACTTC
CDR3: CASNGRWTGREQYF
size: .
J: TRBJ2-7
D: TRBD1
V: TRBV6-1

DNA: TGTGCCAGCAGCCCATGGGGGACTAGCGGGAGTATCTACGAGCAGTACTTC
CDR3: CASSPWGTSGSIYEQYF
size: .
J: TRBJ2-7
D: TRBD2
V: TRBV7-2

DNA: TGTGCCAGCAGCTTTACAGGGGACTCTGAAGCTTTCTTT
CDR3: CASSFTGDSEAFF
size: .
J: TRBJ1-1
D: TRBD1
V: TRBV9

DNA: TGTGCCAGCAGTCCTCGGAACTATGGCTACACCTTC
CDR3: CASSPRNYGYTF
size: .
J: TRBJ1-2
D: .
V: TRBV6-5

DNA: TGCGCCAGCAGCTTTGGCCAGGCCGGCTATGGCTACACCTTC
CDR3: CASSFGQAGYGYTF
size: .
J: TRBJ1-2
D: .
V: TRBV5-1

DNA: TGTGCCAGCAGTTTCCGGGGGGACAGGGGGGCCTACGAGCAGTACTTC
CDR3: CASSFRGDRGAYEQYF
size: once
J: TRBJ2-7
D: TRBD1
V: TRBV27

DNA: TGCGCCAGCAGGCAGGGGCTTAGCAATCAGCCCCAGCATTTT
CDR3: CASRQGLSNQPQHF
size: .
J: TRBJ1-5
D: .
V: TRBV5-1

DNA: TGTGCCAGCAGGGGGAATAGCAATCAGCCCCAGCATTTT
CDR3: CASRGNSNQPQHF
size: .
J: TRBJ1-5
D: .
V: TRBV2

DNA: TGTGCCAGCAGTTTCAAGCCACGAGGGGGCAGGGATGGCTACACCTTC
CDR3: CASSFKPRGGRDGYTF
size: .
J: TRBJ1-2
D: TRBD1
V: TRBV27

DNA: TGTGCCAGCAGCTTGGGTCAGGGTCAGCCCCAGCATTTT
CDR3: CASSLGQGQPQHF
size: .
J: TRBJ1-5
D: .
V: TRBV5-4

DNA: TGTGCCAGCAGCTTAGGAGTTCACACCGGGGAGCTGTTTTTT
CDR3: CASSLGVHTGELFF
size: .
J: TRBJ2-2
D: .
V: TRBV11-2

DNA: TGCGCCAGCAGCCATAACGCCGACAGCCAAGAGACCCAGTACTTC
CDR3: CASSHNADSQETQYF
size: .
J: TRBJ2-5
D: .
V: TRBV4-1

DNA: TGTGCCAGCAGGCCAGGGAAGATCTCTGGAAACACCATATATTTT
CDR3: CASRPGKISGNTIYF
size: .
J: TRBJ1-3
D: .
V: TRBV6-5

DNA: TGTGCCAGTAGTATAGATCTTCAGGTGGTTCGGGTGAATCGCACCGGGGAGCTGTTTTTT
CDR3: CASSIDLQVVRVNRTGELFF
size: .
J: TRBJ2-2
D: .
V: TRBV19

DNA: TGCGCCAGCAGCTTGGTTTTCGACTCTGAAGCTTTCTTT
CDR3: CASSLVFDSEAFF
size: .
J: TRBJ1-1
D: .
V: TRBV5-1

DNA: TGTGCCAGCAGTGAATATGTCCAGGGTGAAAAACTGTTTTTT
CDR3: CASSEYVQGEKLFF
size: .
J: TRBJ1-4
D: .
V: TRBV25-1

DNA: TGTGCCAGCAGCAGACAGGGGGCCATTGAAAAACTGTTTTTT
CDR3: CASSRQGAIEKLFF
size: .
J: TRBJ1-4
D: TRBD1
V: TRBV5-5

DNA: TGTGCCTGGAGTGCCGTCTTCTCTGGAAACACCATATATTTT
CDR3: CAWSAVFSGNTIYF
size: .
J: TRBJ1-3
D: .
V: TRBV30

DNA: TGTGCCAGCCGCCGGGATAACTACGAGCAGTACTTC
CDR3: CASRRDNYEQYF
size: once
J: TRBJ2-7
D: .
V: TRBV6-5

DNA: TGTGCCAGCAGCTTTGTGGGGGGACTCAGCTCTGGGGCCAACGTCCTGACTTTC
CDR3: CASSFVGGLSSGANVLTF
size: .
J: TRBJ2-6
D: .
V: TRBV7-3

DNA: TGTGCCAGCAGGGGACAGGGCAATGAGCAGTTCTTC
CDR3: CASRGQGNEQFF
size: medium-sized
J: TRBJ2-1
D: TRBD1
V: TRBV7-9

DNA: TGTGCCAGCAGTTTATCCCGATGGACAGGCCCCTACGAGCAGTACTTC
CDR3: CASSLSRWTGPYEQYF
size: .
J: TRBJ2-7
D: TRBD1
V: TRBV27

DNA: TGTGCCAGCTTGGCAGGGGGCTCCAATGAGCAGTTCTTC
CDR3: CASLAGGSNEQFF
size: .
J: TRBJ2-1
D: TRBD1
V: TRBV6-6

DNA: TGTGCCAGCACCGAGGGGCGTAGCAATCAGCCCCAGCATTTT
CDR3: CASTEGRSNQPQHF
size: .
J: TRBJ1-5
D: .
V: TRBV6-1

DNA: TGTGCCAGCAGTGACGGCAAAACTCCCGTGAACACTGAAGCTTTCTTT
CDR3: CASSDGKTPVNTEAFF
size: .
J: TRBJ1-1
D: .
V: TRBV6-4

DNA: TGCAGTGCTTATCAGGGGGGTGAGCAGTTCTTC
CDR3: CSAYQGGEQFF
size: .
J: TRBJ2-1
D: .
V: TRBV20-1

DNA: TGTGCCAGCAGTGAGGAGACTAGCGGGGGGCCAAGACAAGAGACCCAGTACTTC
CDR3: CASSEETSGGPRQETQYF
size: .
J: TRBJ2-5
D: TRBD2
V: TRBV6-1

DNA: TGCGCCAGCAGCCAGGGGGGGCCTCAAGAGACCCAGTACTTC
CDR3: CASSQGGPQETQYF
size: .
J: TRBJ2-5
D: .
V: TRBV5-1